A selection of T cell receptor beta chains follows, all from one sample in a study of cytomegalovirus exposure and HLA in healthy donors. Here immunoSEQ multiplex PCR was the method, and the copy in TCRdb shows in-frame clones only, minus some. Counted here are approximately 150,000 clones, about 75% occurring once; the ten biggest clones make up 6% to 8%. The sample was PBMCs. The source is a male donor in good health and CMV-seropositive. Both conserved end residues are part of each CDR3. The D gene is left open where the match is weak. Only some rows state a clone size, as once, few, many or a class for expanded clones.

D: NA; size: NA; J: TRBJ1-3; V: TRBV7-6; CDR3: CASSNKKGSGNTIYF; DNA: TGTGCCAGCAGCAACAAAAAGGGGTCTGGAAACACCATATATTTT
D: TRBD1; size: NA; J: TRBJ2-7; V: TRBV6-5; CDR3: CASSQGQGQYEQYF; DNA: TGTGCCAGCAGTCAGGGACAGGGGCAATACGAGCAGTACTTC
D: TRBD1; size: NA; J: TRBJ2-7; V: TRBV29-1; CDR3: CTVRQGQGGEQYF; DNA: TGCACCGTCCGGCAGGGACAGGGGGGGGAGCAGTACTTC
D: NA; size: NA; J: TRBJ2-7; V: TRBV30; CDR3: CAWSPVGQRSYEQYF; DNA: TGTGCCTGGTCCCCAGTCGGACAGCGTTCCTACGAGCAGTACTTC
D: TRBD1; size: NA; J: TRBJ2-5; V: TRBV4-3; CDR3: CASSHLRSRGQGGETQYF; DNA: TGCGCCAGCAGCCACCTCCGAAGTAGGGGACAGGGGGGAGAGACCCAGTACTTC
D: TRBD2; size: NA; J: TRBJ2-1; V: TRBV7-6; CDR3: CASSLGLAGNEQFF; DNA: TGTGCCAGCAGCTTAGGGCTAGCGGGCAATGAGCAGTTCTTC
D: NA; size: NA; J: TRBJ1-1; V: TRBV2; CDR3: CASKPGQKDTEAFF; DNA: TGTGCCAGCAAACCAGGGCAAAAGGACACTGAAGCTTTCTTT
D: TRBD1; size: NA; J: TRBJ1-2; V: TRBV4-1; CDR3: CASSPPGQGSYGYTF; DNA: TGCGCCAGCAGCCCACCGGGACAGGGGTCCTATGGCTACACCTTC
D: NA; size: NA; J: TRBJ1-5; V: TRBV6-5; CDR3: CASSYPTDRPQHF; DNA: TGTGCCAGCAGTTACCCCACTGATCGGCCCCAGCATTTT
D: TRBD1; size: NA; J: TRBJ1-3; V: TRBV5-1; CDR3: CASSTGQGNTIYF; DNA: TGCGCCAGCAGCACGGGACAGGGAAACACCATATATTTT
D: TRBD1; size: NA; J: TRBJ1-1; V: TRBV6-5; CDR3: CASSLQGMWTEAFF; DNA: TGTGCCAGCAGTTTACAGGGGATGTGGACTGAAGCTTTCTTT
D: NA; size: NA; J: TRBJ1-1; V: TRBV18; CDR3: CASSPQRENTEAFF; DNA: TGTGCCAGCTCACCACAACGGGAGAACACTGAAGCTTTCTTT
D: TRBD2; size: NA; J: TRBJ2-7; V: TRBV5-4; CDR3: CASSFTSGPYEQYF; DNA: TGTGCCAGCAGCTTTACTAGCGGGCCCTACGAGCAGTACTTC
D: NA; size: NA; J: TRBJ2-1; V: TRBV7-2; CDR3: CASSLSPLGGEQFF; DNA: TGTGCCAGCAGCCTGTCTCCGCTGGGGGGTGAGCAGTTCTTC
D: TRBD1; size: once; J: TRBJ1-1; V: TRBV7-9; CDR3: CSSGPRGVKVDTEAFF; DNA: TGTTCCAGCGGACCCAGGGGGGTTAAAGTAGACACTGAAGCTTTCTTT
D: NA; size: NA; J: TRBJ1-1; V: TRBV27; CDR3: CASSLSRMNTEAFF; DNA: TGTGCCAGCAGTTTAAGCCGAATGAACACTGAAGCTTTCTTT
D: TRBD2; size: NA; J: TRBJ2-1; V: TRBV13; CDR3: CASSLPAGGSNEQFF; DNA: TGTGCCAGCAGCTTACCAGCGGGGGGTAGTAATGAGCAGTTCTTC
D: TRBD1; size: once; J: TRBJ2-7; V: TRBV15; CDR3: CATSRDRGYEQYF; DNA: TGTGCCACCAGCAGGGACAGGGGGTACGAGCAGTACTTC
D: NA; size: NA; J: TRBJ2-7; V: TRBV7-9; CDR3: CASSSPPGGSYEQYF; DNA: TGTGCCAGCAGCTCCCCCCCCGGAGGATCCTACGAGCAGTACTTC
D: NA; size: NA; J: TRBJ1-3; V: TRBV5-1; CDR3: CASSAGDGLYSGNTIYF; DNA: TGCGCCAGCAGCGCGGGGGACGGCCTCTACTCTGGAAACACCATATATTTT
D: TRBD2; size: NA; J: TRBJ2-5; V: TRBV7-6; CDR3: CASSLVVTGGQQEIQYF; DNA: TGTGCCAGCAGTTTAGTGGTCACGGGGGGGCAGCAAGAGATCCAGTACTTC
D: NA; size: few; J: TRBJ1-4; V: TRBV6-6; CDR3: CASSPREGGKEKLFF; DNA: TGTGCCAGCAGTCCCCGGGAGGGGGGCAAAGAAAAACTGTTTTTT
D: TRBD2; size: once; J: TRBJ2-5; V: TRBV2; CDR3: CASQGVAGVRETQYF; DNA: TGTGCCAGTCAGGGGGTAGCGGGGGTTCGAGAGACCCAGTACTTC
D: TRBD2; size: NA; J: TRBJ2-7; V: TRBV10-2; CDR3: CASSESSSGGAWEQYF; DNA: TGCGCCAGCAGTGAGTCGTCTAGCGGGGGGGCTTGGGAGCAGTACTTC